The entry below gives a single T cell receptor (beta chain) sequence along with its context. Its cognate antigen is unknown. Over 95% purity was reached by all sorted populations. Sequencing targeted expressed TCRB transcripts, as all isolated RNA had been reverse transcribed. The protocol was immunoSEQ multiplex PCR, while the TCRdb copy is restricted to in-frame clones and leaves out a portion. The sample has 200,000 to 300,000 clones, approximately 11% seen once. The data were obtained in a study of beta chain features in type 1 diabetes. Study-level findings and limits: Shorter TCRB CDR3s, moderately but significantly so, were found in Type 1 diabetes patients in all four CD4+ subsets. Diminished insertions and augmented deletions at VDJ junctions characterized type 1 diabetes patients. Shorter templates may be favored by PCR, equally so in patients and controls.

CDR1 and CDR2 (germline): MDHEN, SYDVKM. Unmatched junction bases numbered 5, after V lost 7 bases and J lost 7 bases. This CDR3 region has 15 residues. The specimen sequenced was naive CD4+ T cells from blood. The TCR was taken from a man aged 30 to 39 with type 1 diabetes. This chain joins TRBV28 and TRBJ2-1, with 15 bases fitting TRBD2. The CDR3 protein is CASIPGTSGRNEQFF. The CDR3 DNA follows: TGTGCCAGCATTCCAGGGACTAGCGGGAGGAATGAGCAGTTCTTC.